This TCR beta chain was retrieved from a study of a mutant IDH1 vaccine in newly diagnosed glioma. In the study overall: The patients received vaccinations eight times, in weeks 1, 3, 5, 7, 11, 15, 19 and 23. Vaccination followed radiotherapy alone by 4-6 weeks, or accompanied temozolomide cycles. The sex distribution of treated patients was approximately 62% male and around 40% female, with a mean age of around 43 years.

V trimming: 2 bases; J trimming: 3 bases; junction bases outside the gene matches: 3. Looked up from germline, CDR1 is SEHNR and CDR2 is FQNEAQ (reference sequence). CDR3 size: 15 residues. Profiling relied on immunoSEQ multiplex PCR, and the TCRdb table lists in-frame clones only, not all of them. Of around 40,000 clones in the sample, roughly 85% were seen once. On this clone: The antigen is not known.

Regarding time point: week 5, during vaccination. Each vaccine dose was 300 ug of mutant IDH1 20-mer peptide, with topical imiquimod. This receptor was taken from a man aged 35-49 years with glioma. V is TRBV7-9 and J is TRBJ2-1; 8 nucleotides line up with TRBD1. This specimen was PBMCs, taken from a glioma patient whose treatment included an IDH1 peptide vaccine. Here the CDR3 reads CASSLNTGGYNEQFF. The CDR3 bases are TGTGCCAGCAGCTTAAATACAGGGGGCTACAATGAGCAGTTCTTC. Full variable domain (rest looked up from reference TRBV7-9 and TRBJ2-1): DTGVSQNPRHKITKRGQNVTFRCDPISEHNRLYWYRQTLGQGPEFLTYFQNEAQLEKSRLLSDRFSAERPKGSFSTLEIQRTEQGDSAMYLCASSLNTGGYNEQFFGPGTRLTVL.